Presented here are 30 T cell receptor beta chains from one specimen sequenced in a study of blood T cell repertoires in COVID-19. Here immunoSEQ multiplex PCR was the method, and the copy in TCRdb shows in-frame clones only, minus some. The table lists a few hundred thousand clones, around 90% of them singletons, with 2.1% in the top ten. Sequenced sample: peripheral blood. The receptor source for this set is a woman aged 55-75 years with COVID-19, enrolled during active disease.

The J gene is TRBJ2-1, the V gene TRBV7-9; 8 nucleotides agree with TRBD1. The CDR3 has 16 amino acids. After removal of 4 bases from V and 5 bases from J, the junction contained 10 bases not matched to a gene. Germline CDR1 is SEHNR and CDR2 is FQNEAQ (reference sequence). CDR3 bases: TGTGCCAGCAGCTGGCCGACAGGGGTCCCCGACAATGAGCAGTTCTTC. It encodes CASSWPTGVPDNEQFF.

The rearrangement links TRBV6-4 to TRBJ2-3; 7 bases are a match to TRBD1. Germline CDR1 is MRHNA and CDR2 is SNTAGT. The CDR3 loop spans 14 amino acids. V gave up 6 bases and J gave up 1 base; unmatched junction bases: 4. The CDR3 DNA sequence: TGTGCCAGCAGCCACAGGGGAGGCACAGATACGCAGTATTTT. This encodes CASSHRGGTDTQYF.

J is TRBJ1-5 and V is TRBV28; 7 nucleotides align to TRBD1. The V segment lost 2 bases and the J segment 3 bases; nucleotides outside the gene matches: 4. Germline CDR1 is MDHEN and CDR2 is SYDVKM. This CDR3 is built from 15 residues. For the CDR3, the DNA is TGTGCCAGCAGTTTAGGGACAGCTTTCAATCAGCCCCAGCATTTT. It encodes CASSLGTAFNQPQHF. Looking up the rest from reference TRBV28 and TRBJ1-5 gives the full variable domain: DVKVTQSSRYLVKRTGEKVFLECVQDMDHENMFWYRQDPGLGLRLIYFSYDVKMKEKGDIPEGYSVSREKKERFSLILESASTNQTSMYLCASSLGTAFNQPQHFGDGTRLSIL.

CDR3 loop: CASSVEGGQPQHF. The CDR3 DNA follows: TGTGCCAGCAGCGTAGAAGGGGGTCAGCCCCAGCATTTT. The chain is built from TRBV9 and TRBJ1-5, with D possibly being TRBD1 (6 bases). This CDR3 is 13 amino acids long. CDR1 and CDR2 (germline): SGDLS, YYNGEE. V was clipped by 0 bases and J by 6 bases, with 7 bases between them.

The V call is TRBV4-2, the J call TRBJ1-2; 9 positions agree with TRBD1. The CDR3 has 17 residues. Trimming at V came to 0 bases and at J to 5 bases, leaving 10 bases not matched to a gene. Germline V gene sequence: CDR1 LGHNA, CDR2 YNFKEQ. The CDR3 reads CASSQDSGTGRNYGYTF. The CDR3 DNA follows: TGTGCCAGCAGCCAAGATTCGGGGACAGGGAGGAATTATGGCTACACCTTC.

CDR3 in amino acids: CASSSAGGLFKQYF. The CDR3 nucleotides are TGTGCCAGCAGCTCAGCGGGGGGCCTCTTCAAGCAGTATTTT. The chain combines TRBV6-2 or TRBV6-3 with TRBJ2-3, with TRBD2 matching 9 bases. CDR3 size: 14 residues. CDR1 and CDR2 (germline): MNHEY, SVGEGT. J gave up 11 bases and V 6 bases, and 12 bases lay outside the gene matches.

The gene calls are TRBV9 and TRBJ2-5; 10 bases are a match to TRBD1. Germline-derived CDR1 and CDR2 are SGDLS and YYNGEE. The CDR3 contains 16 residues. The V gene end was trimmed by 4 bases and the J gene end by 2 bases; junction bases not matched to a gene: 8. The CDR3, as DNA: TGTGCCAGCAGCCCTGGCGCGGGACAGGGGCAAGAGACCCAGTACTTC. Encoded protein: CASSPGAGQGQETQYF.

This chain uses TRBV7-9 with TRBJ2-5; 11 nucleotides line up with TRBD1. This CDR3 is built from 16 residues. V lost 4 bases and J lost 3; bases outside the gene matches: 7. Germline CDR1 SEHNR, CDR2 FQNEAQ (reference sequence). The CDR3 sequence: CASSSLDRGREETQYF. CDR3 sequence (DNA): TGTGCCAGCAGCTCGCTGGACAGGGGGCGCGAAGAGACCCAGTACTTC.

V usage is TRBV7-9 and J usage is TRBJ2-7; perhaps TRBD2 as D (5 bases). Deletions cut 2 bases from V and 3 bases from J, with 8 bases between. Germline loops: CDR1 SEHNR, CDR2 FQNEAQ (reference sequence). The length of the CDR3 is 13 residues. CDR3 region: CASSLREFYEQYF. The CDR3, as DNA: TGTGCCAGCAGCTTACGGGAATTCTACGAGCAGTACTTC.

The rearrangement links TRBV19 to TRBJ1-1, with D maybe TRBD1 (5 bases). Trimming cost V 10 bases and J 0 bases, with 12 bases left between them. The CDR3 spans 13 residues. From germline, CDR1 is LNHDA and CDR2 SQIVND (reference sequence). In DNA, the CDR3 is TGTGCCACCCTGGGGGGTTTGAACACTGAAGCTTTCTTT. Translation: CATLGGLNTEAFF.

This clone has only one observation. The rearrangement uses TRBV5-1 and TRBJ2-1, with 10 bases matching TRBD1. This CDR3 is 15 amino acids long. With 4 bases clipped from V and 8 bases from J, the junction kept 9 bases outside the gene matches. CDR1 SGHRS and CDR2 YFSETQ come from the germline V gene. CDR3 loop: CASSPMGQGKDEQFF. CDR3 sequence (DNA): TGCGCCAGCAGCCCCATGGGACAGGGGAAAGATGAGCAGTTCTTC.

This clone showed up just once. The rearrangement joins TRBV19 to TRBJ2-2; the D gene is possibly TRBD2 (7 bases). The CDR3 is 16 amino acids. Between the trimmed V and J ends, which lost 5 bases and 3 bases, there was a span of 16 bases. Germline CDR1 and CDR2: LNHDA and SQIVND (reference sequence). The CDR3 sequence: CASSPPRGADTGELFF. CDR3 nucleotide sequence: TGTGCCAGTAGTCCTCCTCGGGGGGCCGACACCGGGGAGCTGTTTTTT.

This chain connects TRBV6-1 to TRBJ1-5; D remains ambiguous. CDR3 size: 13 residues. CDR1 MNHNS and CDR2 SASEGT come from the germline V gene. V was pared by 0 bases and J by 9 bases, with 9 bases between. The CDR3 DNA follows: TGTGCCAGCAGTGAAGCGAGAGGATCGCCCCAGCATTTT. It codes for CASSEARGSPQHF.

This chain joins TRBV28 and TRBJ1-1; no clear D gene. Germline V CDR1 and CDR2: MDHEN, SYDVKM. CDR3 length equals 15 residues. Trimming pared 4 bases from V and 0 bases from J, leaving 12 bases between. The CDR3 nucleotides are TGTGCCAGCAGTTCTCTAGTCCAGTTGAACACTGAAGCTTTCTTT. As protein: CASSSLVQLNTEAFF.

The rearrangement joins TRBV9 to TRBJ2-7; D gene ambiguous. CDR1 is SGDLS, CDR2 YYNGEE, per germline. Trimming took off 2 bases at V and 4 bases at J, with 10 bases between the two ends. There are 13 residues in the CDR3. CDR3 protein: CASSVTESYEQYF. CDR3 nucleotide sequence: TGTGCCAGCAGCGTCACAGAGAGTTACGAGCAGTACTTC.

The gene calls are TRBV7-2 and TRBJ2-3; TRBD2 aligns across 12 bases. CDR3 size: 14 residues. From germline, CDR1 is SGHTA and CDR2 FQGNSA. The J segment lost 1 base and the V segment lost 11 bases, leaving 4 bases of the junction unmatched. As DNA, the CDR3 is TGTGCCGGCCGACTAGCGGGAGGCACAGATACGCAGTATTTT. It specifies CAGRLAGGTDTQYF.

In this sample, this clone turned up once. This sample includes further DNA sequences coding for the same CDR3. This rearrangement joins TRBV7-9 to TRBJ1-2; possible D gene TRBD1, 6 bases. V lost 5 bases, J lost 5 bases, and 15 bases lay in between. The CDR3 spans 14 residues. Germline V gene sequence: CDR1 SEHNR, CDR2 FQNEAQ (reference sequence). The CDR3 spells CASSLGQGGYGYTF. The CDR3 bases are TGTGCCAGCAGCCTGGGACAAGGGGGATATGGCTACACCTTC.

This chain joins TRBV4-3 and TRBJ2-1; 7 bases fit TRBD2. This CDR3 comprises 15 residues. Trimming cost V 1 base and J 9 bases; bases outside gene matches: 9. Per the germline V gene, CDR1 is LGHNA and CDR2 is YSLEER. The chain's CDR3 is CASSQAGLVSGEQFF. The CDR3 nucleotides are TGCGCCAGCAGCCAAGCTGGACTAGTGAGCGGTGAGCAGTTCTTC.

The chain is built from TRBV3-1 (or the pseudogene TRBV3-2) and TRBJ1-2; no firm D call. V was shortened by 2 bases and J by 7 bases, with 8 bases between the two germline ends. Per germline, CDR1 LGHDT and CDR2 YNNKEL (reference sequence). This CDR3 is 12 amino acids long. CDR3 bases: TGTGCCAGCAGCCAACCCCACAGTGGCTACACCTTC. This translates into CASSQPHSGYTF.

The chain uses TRBV5-8 and TRBJ1-1; D may be TRBD1 (6 bases). The CDR3 totals 13 residues. Germline CDR1 and CDR2: SGHTS and YDEGEE. Trimming stripped 0 bases from V and 11 bases from J, with 14 bases between. The CDR3 DNA reads TGTGCCAGCAGCTTGGCCCTGAGGGGGGGGGCTTTCTTT. Translating it yields CASSLALRGGAFF.

The table lists this clone with a few counts. The same CDR3 also results from other DNA sequences found in this sample. The chain is built from TRBV18 and TRBJ1-1; D gene unclear. V was trimmed by 2 bases and J by 1 base, leaving 5 bases between them. The V gene's germline CDR1 is KGHSH and CDR2 LQKENI. This CDR3 comprises 13 residues. CDR3 nucleotides: TGTGCCAGCTCACCAGGGCAGAACACTGAAGCTTTCTTT. This translates into CASSPGQNTEAFF. The full variable domain, rest sourced from reference TRBV18 and TRBJ1-1, is NAGVMQNPRHLVRRRGQEARLRCSPMKGHSHVYWYRQLPEEGLKFMVYLQKENIIDESGMPKERFSAEFPKEGPSILRIQQVVRGDSAAYFCASSPGQNTEAFFGQGTRLTVV.

This sequence joins TRBV5-1 and TRBJ1-1, with TRBD1 identical over 9 bases. Germline V lookup: CDR1 SGHRS, CDR2 YFSETQ. This CDR3 contains 11 residues. The ends lost 3 bases at V and 10 bases at J; junction bases unmatched: 1. CDR3 bases: TGCGCCAGCAGCTCACAGGGGGCAGCTTTCTTT. It codes for CASSSQGAAFF.

To note about this clone: In the same sample, other DNA sequences code for this CDR3. The chain links TRBV7-9 to TRBJ1-2; D not certain. This CDR3 region has 14 residues. V was cut by 1 base and J by 2 bases, with 8 bases left in between. The V gene's germline CDR1 is SEHNR and CDR2 FQNEAQ (reference sequence). CDR3 loop: CASSLVGGNYGYTF. CDR3 DNA: TGTGCCAGCAGCTTAGTAGGCGGCAACTATGGCTACACCTTC.

The rearrangement uses TRBV5-1 and TRBJ1-2; 9 nucleotides match TRBD1. CDR3 size: 15 residues. Germline CDR1 is SGHRS and CDR2 is YFSETQ. V was clipped by 4 bases and J by 1 base; unmatched bases: 5. For the CDR3, the DNA is TGCGCCAGCAGCGCTAGGACAGGGGTTAACTATGGCTACACCTTC. Translated, it gives CASSARTGVNYGYTF.

This sequence joins TRBV9 and TRBJ1-2, with unresolved D. V was trimmed by 0 bases and J by 3 bases, leaving 9 bases between them. Germline V gene lookup returns CDR1 SGDLS and CDR2 YYNGEE. CDR3 size: 14 residues. The CDR3 loop reads CASSVDLSYYGYTF. Here the CDR3 DNA reads TGTGCCAGCAGCGTAGATTTATCCTACTATGGCTACACCTTC.

This sequence joins TRBV5-8 and TRBJ1-3; no clear D. This CDR3 has 16 residues. The V gene lost 0 bases and the J gene lost 0 bases, with 10 bases spanning the gap. Germline loops: CDR1 SGHTS, CDR2 YDEGEE. The CDR3: CASSLVGGNSGNTIYF. CDR3 nucleotide sequence: TGTGCCAGCAGCTTGGTCGGCGGAAACTCTGGAAACACCATATATTTT. The entire variable domain, with the rest obtained from reference TRBV5-8 and TRBJ1-3, is as follows: EAGVTQSPTHLIKTRGQQATLRCSPISGHTSVYWYQQALGLGLQFLLWYDEGEERNRGNFPPRFSGRQFPNYSSELNVNALELEDSALYLCASSLVGGNSGNTIYFGEGSWLTVV.

The chain couples TRBV10-3 to TRBJ1-2; a weak D match, TRBD1 (5 bases). The CDR3 runs to 14 residues. Between the trimmed V and J ends, which lost 2 bases and 1 base, there was a span of 8 bases. CDR1 ENHRY and CDR2 SYGVKD come from the germline V gene. Here the CDR3 reads CAISEETVNYGYTF. CDR3 sequence (DNA): TGTGCCATCAGTGAGGAGACAGTTAACTATGGCTACACCTTC.

V and J are TRBV2 and TRBJ2-3, with a possible D match to TRBD2 (6 bases). Trimming pared 3 bases from V and 3 bases from J, leaving 7 bases between. Germline loops: CDR1 SNHLY, CDR2 FYNNEI. The CDR3 is 13 residues long. CDR3 nucleotide sequence: TGTGCCAGCAGTGATCGGGGGACAGATACGCAGTATTTT. Protein sequence: CASSDRGTDTQYF.

CDR3 in amino acids: CASSFLSSDRGSSNTGELFF. The CDR3 nucleotides read TGTGCCAGCAGCTTTTTATCGTCGGACAGGGGCTCTTCGAACACCGGGGAGCTGTTTTTT. The chain carries TRBV7-6 and TRBJ2-2; TRBD1 agrees at 9 bases. The CDR3 spans 20 residues. The J segment lost 0 bases and the V segment lost 3 bases, leaving 14 bases of the junction unmatched. Looked up from germline, CDR1 is SGHVS and CDR2 is FNYEAQ.

With regard to this clone: Other DNA sequences in the same sample also yield this CDR3. The chain has TRBV3-1 (or the pseudogene TRBV3-2) and TRBJ1-1; 9 nucleotides match TRBD1. Germline V gene data show CDR1 as LGHDT and CDR2 as YNNKEL (reference sequence). The CDR3 loop spans 13 amino acids. Trimming removed 4 bases from V and 3 bases from J; junction bases left unmatched: 0. CDR3 coding DNA: TGTGCCAGCAGCCGGACAGGGGACACTGAAGCTTTCTTT. This codes for CASSRTGDTEAFF.